This TCR beta chain came from a study of PD-1 blockade in classical Hodgkin lymphoma. Time point specified: newly diagnosed, previously untreated cHL patient sample. After PBMCs were thawed, their CD8+ T cells were isolated by magnetic negative selection. Untreated, newly diagnosed classical Hodgkin lymphoma PBMCs were used for comparison. The germline gives CDR1 SNHLY, CDR2 FYNNEI. V lost 4 bases and J lost 5; bases outside the gene matches: 3. CDR3 length: 13 amino acids. Sequencing used immunoSEQ multiplex PCR; TCRdb keeps in-frame clones, though not all of them. The sample shows 3,500 to 5,000 clones, 81% of them seen only once.

The TCR originated in a human donor with classical Hodgkin lymphoma. The V and J genes are TRBV2 and TRBJ2-5, with TRBD2 identical over 8 bases. The sequenced material came from CD8+ T cells from blood. The chain's CDR3 is CASSGLAWETQYF. CDR3 DNA: TGTGCCAGCAGTGGACTAGCGTGGGAGACCCAGTACTTC.